This note documents a single T cell receptor (beta chain) sequence. CDR1 is SGHVS, CDR2 FQNEAQ, per germline. Trimming shortened V by 1 base and J by 3 bases, and 10 bases separated the two germline ends. The CDR3 runs to 15 residues. This sample was included in a study of blood T cell repertoires in COVID-19. TCRdb's table, derived via immunoSEQ multiplex PCR, lists solely in-frame clones and lacks some. The sample carries 250,000 to 300,000 clones, approximately 90% recorded once. This sequence was found in a man aged 18 to 30 who had recovered from COVID-19. The gene calls are TRBV7-8 and TRBJ1-5; D unresolved. Sequencing was performed on PBMCs or T cells enriched from blood (not recorded which). The CDR3 nucleotides read TGTGCCAGCAGCTTAGTCCGGGTTTCCAATCAGCCCCAGCATTTT. Encoded protein: CASSLVRVSNQPQHF.